This T cell receptor (beta chain) was documented in a study of blood T cell repertoires in COVID-19. On the study more broadly: Italy, Spain and the United States were the sources of the convalescent and acute COVID-19 samples. PBMCs, B-cell-depleted T cells, or T cells were the source of the cDNA or gDNA that made up the material.

The CDR3 has 14 amino acids. Germline trimming cut 4 bases from V and 6 bases from J; bases unmatched to any gene: 2. Germline CDR1 and CDR2: MNHEY and SVGAGI. It was during active infection that Seattle patients were enrolled and then longitudinally followed. Methods used by the authors: Scientists estimated how many nucleated cells there were by amplifying reference gene primers. The protocol was immunoSEQ multiplex PCR, while the TCRdb copy is restricted to in-frame clones and leaves out a portion. Clonal size and the V and J genes are those of that table, whereas D and trimming came from the DNA. Among around 250,000 clones listed, 90% were seen once.

Sequences were obtained from peripheral blood. The V call is TRBV6-5, the J call TRBJ1-6, with 8 bases lining up with TRBD1. This sequence originates from an older woman with COVID-19, enrolled during active disease. The CDR3 sequence: CASSSRGLNSPLHF. CDR3 in DNA: TGTGCCAGCAGTTCCAGGGGGCTTAATTCACCCCTCCACTTT.